This T cell receptor beta chain was found in a study of T cell clones after liver transplantation. As for the study in general: Third-party-reactive TCRbeta sequences from pre-transplant mixed lymphocyte reactions served as antigen-independent comparators. Blood was drawn pre-transplant, before withdrawal, and after full or failed withdrawal.

Overall study results and limits: Circulating graft-donor-reactive CD4 TCRbeta sequences fell significantly post-transplant in 5 of 8 subjects. In two subjects, few donor cells limited the measurable donor-reactive repertoire.

To note about this clone: Its antigen is unknown.

Here immunoSEQ multiplex PCR was the method, and the copy in TCRdb shows in-frame clones only, minus some. The sample shows 55,000 or so clones, around 75% of them seen only once. The CDR3 contains 14 residues. The V and J ends lost 8 bases and 7 bases respectively, with 19 bases between them. CDR1 and CDR2 from the germline V gene are MDHEN and SYDVKM. The receptor was isolated from a human donor who received a liver transplant. The specimen was CD4+ T cells from blood, collected before liver transplant. This chain links TRBV28 with TRBJ2-3; possible D gene TRBD2, 5 bases. In nucleotides, the CDR3 is TGTGCCAGCTCGAATGGGGATCTCGGGAATACGCAGTATTTT. Protein sequence: CASSNGDLGNTQYF. The variable domain in full, completed from reference TRBV28 and TRBJ2-3, reads DVKVTQSSRYLVKRTGEKVFLECVQDMDHENMFWYRQDPGLGLRLIYFSYDVKMKEKGDIPEGYSVSREKKERFSLILESASTNQTSMYLCASSNGDLGNTQYFGPGTRLTVL.